This T cell receptor (beta chain) comes out of a study of T cell responses to AZD1222 COVID-19 vaccine (dated by TCRdb to the early 2020s). For the study in its entirety: AZD1222 recipients with second doses at about 4 weeks or about 12 weeks were pooled, because spike-specific TCR depth and breadth did not differ between schedules. Trial participants were enrolled by age into subgroups of 18-55, 56-69 and 70-plus years, and 148, 28 and 57 TCR-sequenced participants, respectively, were included in these subgroups. A total of about 240 trial participants underwent TCR sequencing, of whom 200 to 220 received two doses of AZD1222 and about 25 received two doses of the MenACWY control vaccine. Broader findings and caveats from the paper: Participants were mostly white British and included more females than males, and it was suggested by the authors that clonal diversity may have been underestimated. The 56-69-year group was small, and its depth increase did not reach significance, likely because of low power. Vaccine-associated CD4 TCRs spanned the whole spike protein, with dominant responses in regions 160-218 and 743-854. Because no day 14 peak-response samples were available, the repertoires could be characterized only after the peak T cell response. Conclusions about previously exposed vaccinees are limited, since just five or six AZD1222 recipients were seropositive for SARS-CoV-2 at baseline. After two AZD1222 doses, both the breadth and the depth of spike-specific TCRs were significantly higher than at day 0 and than in MenACWY recipients. Reportedly, close to half of the unique spike-specific TCRs recognized epitopes lying outside the regions that are mutated in the B.1.351 and B.1.1.7 variants.

The CDR3 regions of human TCRbeta chains were analyzed by immunosequencing. The authors processed their data as follows. TCRs in the repertoires were matched against a reference library of SARS-CoV-2-specific TCRs that had been generated with the MIRA antigen-specificity platform. Breadth was defined as the fraction of unique TCRs that were SARS-CoV-2-associated, and depth was defined as the fraction of total T cells that were SARS-CoV-2-associated. Using the MIRA data, each spike-specific TCR was assigned both to the spike region to which the TCR was reactive and to a CD4 or CD8 class. Log10-transformed breadth and depth values were compared by one-way ANOVA with Sidak's multiple comparisons tests. The clones in this table, taken by TCRdb from immuneACCESS, are in-frame only. Not every clone is retained; where verified, under half of the shortfall comes from an unresolved V gene, and the cause of the rest is unknown. V, J and clone size reflect that table, while D and trimming were determined from the DNA. The sample table shows about 100,000 clones, and 85% to 90% are seen once. The top ten hold roughly a sixth of the sample.

V loses 5 bases, J loses 4 bases, and the germline ends lie 12 bases apart. Looking up the germline V gene yields CDR1 MDHEN and CDR2 SYDVKM. The cysteine opens and the phenylalanine closes a CDR3 of 14 amino acids. The sequence is cut down to CDR3 DNA, 42 bases in frame from base 1. This clone occurred once. Its antigen remains unidentified. Base qualities are missing; no much larger clone stands one base away. This sample's time point label indicates: baseline before first vaccination. Vaccinee samples came from UK trials COV001 and COV002, including a single-blind randomized controlled phase 2/3 trial of AZD1222 (ChAdOx1 nCoV-19) in healthy adults. Trial participant PBMC samples were collected at day 0 and day 28 after the second dose for TCRbeta chain sequencing.

The source of this sequence is an adult in good health. The specimen was peripheral blood, collected on day 0 of AZD1222 vaccination. The chain was built from TRBV28 and TRBJ1-5; the D region possibly corresponds to TRBD1 (6 bases align). In nucleotides, the sequence is TGTGCCAGCAGTATGGGGGGGCAAAATCAGCCCCAGCATTTT. Translated, this is CASSMGGQNQPQHF.